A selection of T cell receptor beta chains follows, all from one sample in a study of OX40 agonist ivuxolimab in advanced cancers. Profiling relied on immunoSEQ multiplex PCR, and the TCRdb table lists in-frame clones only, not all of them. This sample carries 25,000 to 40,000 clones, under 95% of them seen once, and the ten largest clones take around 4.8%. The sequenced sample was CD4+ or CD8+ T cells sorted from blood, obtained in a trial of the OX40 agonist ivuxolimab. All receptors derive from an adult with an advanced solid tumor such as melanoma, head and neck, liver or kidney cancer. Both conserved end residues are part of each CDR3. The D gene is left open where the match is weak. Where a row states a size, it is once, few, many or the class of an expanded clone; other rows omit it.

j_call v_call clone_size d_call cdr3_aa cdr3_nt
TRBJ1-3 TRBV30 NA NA CAWSVKTGPYHSGNTIYF TGTGCCTGGAGTGTAAAGACAGGCCCTTACCACTCTGGAAACACCATATATTTT
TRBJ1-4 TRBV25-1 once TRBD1 CASSGGDRGGEKLFF TGTGCCAGCAGTGGCGGTGACAGGGGGGGAGAAAAACTGTTTTTT
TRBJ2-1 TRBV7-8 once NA CASSLAGMGSYNEQFF TGTGCCAGCAGCTTAGCGGGGATGGGGTCCTACAATGAGCAGTTCTTC
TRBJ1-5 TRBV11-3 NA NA CASSLEGGGRILQPQHF TGTGCCAGCAGCTTAGAAGGGGGGGGCAGGATCCTTCAGCCCCAGCATTTT
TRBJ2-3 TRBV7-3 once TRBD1 CASSSRGDTQYF TGTGCCAGCAGCTCCAGGGGGGATACGCAGTATTTT
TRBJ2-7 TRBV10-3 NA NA CAIRGQSYEQYF TGTGCCATCAGAGGACAGTCCTACGAGCAGTACTTC
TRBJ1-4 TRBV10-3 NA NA CATREGEKLFF TGTGCCACCCGGGAGGGGGAAAAACTGTTTTTT
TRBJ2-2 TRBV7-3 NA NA CASSFWAQNTGELFF TGTGCCAGCAGCTTTTGGGCTCAGAACACCGGGGAGCTGTTTTTT
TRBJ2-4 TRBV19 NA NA CASSIIFFQGQYF TGTGCCAGTAGTATAATATTCTTCCAGGGACAGTACTTC
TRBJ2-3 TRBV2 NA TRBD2 CASTAGGSTDTQYF TGTGCCAGCACAGCGGGAGGGAGCACAGATACGCAGTATTTT
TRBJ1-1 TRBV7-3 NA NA CASSLNPDPNTEAFF TGTGCCAGCAGCTTGAACCCGGACCCGAACACTGAAGCTTTCTTT
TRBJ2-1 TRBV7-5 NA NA CARSLSGDINEQFF TGTGCCAGAAGCTTAAGTGGGGACATCAATGAGCAGTTCTTC
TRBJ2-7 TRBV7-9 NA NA CASSPGGGPSEQYF TGTGCCAGCAGCCCGGGCGGCGGTCCCTCCGAGCAGTACTTC
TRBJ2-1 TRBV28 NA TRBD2 CASSSLLASGVHEQFF TGTGCCAGCAGTTCCTTACTAGCCAGCGGGGTCCATGAGCAGTTCTTC
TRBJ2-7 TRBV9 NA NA CASSVEEGHYEQYF TGTGCCAGCAGCGTAGAGGAGGGGCACTACGAGCAGTACTTC
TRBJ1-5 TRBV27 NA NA CASSLSNGVNQPQHF TGTGCCAGCAGTTTATCAAACGGGGTCAATCAGCCCCAGCATTTT
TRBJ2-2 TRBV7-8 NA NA CASSLGRELFF TGTGCCAGCAGCTTAGGAAGGGAGCTGTTTTTT